The clone carrying this TCR beta chain was counted many times. Its antigen remains unidentified. TCRdb recomputed calls from the reads with MiXCR, one row per CDR3 protein. The sample contains 200,000 to 300,000 distinct CDR3 sequences, around 15% of which appear only once. This sample is part of a study of T cell repertoires in cytomegalovirus infection. The wider study: Shared public TCR beta signatures pointed to both CMV infection and a matching HLA type. Findings and caveats of the study: HLA-C-restricted CMV clonotypes gave the most frequent clonotype in two of eight donors. Carriers of CMV plus the relevant HLA were identified by cumulative public TCR beta family frequency.

What was sequenced was PBMCs. The sequence was collected from a human donor in good health (CMV status not recorded). Some clones in this sample may be carry-over from other donors' samples.

CDR3: CASSFRDRPYF. For the CDR3, the DNA is TGTGCCAGCAGTTTTCGAGACAGGCCGTATTTT. V gene TRBV12-3 or TRBV12-4 combines with J gene TRBJ2-3; D may be TRBD1 (6 bases). The germline V and J ends were trimmed by 3 bases and 14 bases, with 12 bases remaining between them. The CDR3 spans 11 residues.